The TCR beta chain under discussion was sequenced for a study of patients and donors after allogeneic stem cell transplantation. This clonotype was seen a few times. TCRdb analysed the RT-PCR reads with MiXCR anew, one entry per CDR3 protein. In the table there are tens of thousands of distinct CDR3 sequences, roughly 14% of which are singletons. CDR1 is SGHDN, CDR2 FVKESK, per germline. The CDR3 has 14 amino acids. Trimming cost V 4 bases and J 6 bases, with 15 bases left between them. The V gene is TRBV14, the J gene TRBJ1-1; D is perhaps TRBD1 (5 bases). This receptor was obtained from a human donor who was either an allogeneic HSCT recipient or a stem cell or donor lymphocyte infusion donor (not recorded which). It is not recorded whose cells these are; they may come from a transplant donor. The specimen was blood, either unsorted or a sorted T cell fraction (not recorded which). This CDR3 reads CASSRTLDSPEAFF. The CDR3 DNA follows: TGTGCCAGCAGCCGCACTCTAGACAGCCCTGAAGCTTTCTTT.